The clone carrying this TCR beta chain appeared a few times. Per individual sample, total RNA of at least 6 micrograms was extracted. A second roughly 7 to 12 cycle PCR used barcoded and J-beta primers. The yield of each sample was at least 2.5 million CDR3-containing paired-end reads. TCRdb reprocessed the 5' RACE reads via MiXCR and lists one record per CDR3 protein. The top ten clones hold roughly 10% of a sample with around 1.5 million distinct CDR3 sequences, 30% to 35% of them seen once. V lost 5 bases and J lost 3, with 5 bases in between. Germline CDR1 reads GTSNPN; CDR2 reads SVGIG (reference sequence). The CDR3 sequence is 10 residues long. This specimen belongs to a study of blood T cells in healthy people across ages.

This clonotype originated in a woman younger than 45 in good health. The chain employs TRBV30 and TRBJ2-7; the D is unclear. The sequenced sample was blood. In DNA form, the CDR3 reads TGTGCCTGGGGGTTCTACGAGCAGTACTTC. Translated: CAWGFYEQYF.